Described below is a single T cell receptor (beta chain) sequence and its context. This sample stems from a study of OX40 agonist ivuxolimab in advanced cancers. Germline CDR1 reads SGHAT; CDR2 reads FQNNGV. The CDR3 contains 16 residues. Trimming shortened V by 4 bases and J by 3 bases, and 16 bases separated the two germline ends. The assay was immunoSEQ multiplex PCR, and TCRdb's table has in-frame clones only and misses some. There are tens of thousands of clones in the sample; more than 85% occur only once, and 7.1% lies in the top ten. The sample was CD4+ or CD8+ T cells sorted from blood, taken in a trial of the OX40 agonist ivuxolimab. J is TRBJ2-1 and V is TRBV11-2; tentative D call: TRBD2 (6 bases). This clonotype was sampled from an adult with an advanced solid tumor such as melanoma, head and neck, liver or kidney cancer. CDR3 coding DNA: TGTGCCAGCAGCTCCCCTAGGGCTAGCGTCTACAATGAGCAGTTCTTC. This codes for CASSSPRASVYNEQFF.